The 8 T cell receptor beta chains below were found in one sample sequenced in a study of T cell responses to AZD1222 COVID-19 vaccine. The table came from immunoSEQ multiplex PCR; TCRdb's copy has only in-frame clones and leaves some out. The sample lists 150,000 to 180,000 clones, roughly nine tenths occurring once. Sample: peripheral blood, taken on day 0 of MenACWY control vaccination. The receptor set was obtained from an adult in good health.

The chain links TRBV2 to TRBJ2-5; 11 nucleotides line up with TRBD2. The CDR3 runs to 17 residues. J gave up 3 bases and V 0 bases, and 6 bases lay outside the gene matches. The germline CDR1 and CDR2 sequences are SNHLY and FYNNEI. CDR3 in DNA: TGTGCCAGCAGTGAAGCTCCTAGCGGGGGGAGGAAAGAGACCCAGTACTTC. Protein product: CASSEAPSGGRKETQYF.

This chain joins TRBV6-2 or TRBV6-3 and TRBJ1-5; D is unresolved. CDR1 is MNHEY and CDR2 is SVGEGT in the germline V gene. This CDR3 is built from 16 residues. Between the trimmed V and J ends, which lost 0 bases and 1 base, there was a span of 10 bases. The CDR3 region has the DNA TGTGCCAGCAGTTACTCAGGCGGGGTAAGCAATCAGCCCCAGCATTTT. Translating gives CASSYSGGVSNQPQHF.

This sequence joins TRBV28 and TRBJ1-2; a weak D match, TRBD1 (6 bases). The germline gives CDR1 MDHEN, CDR2 SYDVKM. Trimming removed 3 bases from V and 8 bases from J, with 16 bases in between. The CDR3 has 14 residues. The CDR3 coding sequence is TGTGCCAGCAGTTTTGGGTTGGGGGCGGGGGGCTACACCTTC. It yields the protein CASSFGLGAGGYTF.

This clone was seen only once. V usage is TRBV27 and J usage is TRBJ2-1; no clear D gene. V dropped 5 bases and J dropped 3 bases, with 2 bases sitting between them. The CDR3 is 11 amino acids. Germline loops: CDR1 MNHEY, CDR2 SMNVEV (reference sequence). CDR3 loop: CASSLYNEQFF. CDR3 bases: TGTGCCAGCAGTCTCTACAATGAGCAGTTCTTC.

This clone was seen a handful of times. The J gene is TRBJ2-7, the V gene TRBV11-2; 7 nucleotides match TRBD1. Germline lookup yields CDR1 SGHAT and CDR2 FQNNGV. After removal of 0 bases from V and 0 bases from J, the junction contained 5 bases not matched to a gene. This CDR3 has 16 amino acids. This CDR3 reads CASSLEGQLGSYEQYF. The CDR3 DNA sequence: TGTGCCAGCAGCTTAGAGGGACAGCTTGGCTCCTACGAGCAGTACTTC.

This clone appeared once. The V gene is TRBV9, the J gene TRBJ1-3; D possibly corresponds to TRBD1 (5 bases). V lost 1 base to trimming and J lost 4 bases, with 15 bases between them. The CDR3 runs to 16 residues. Germline CDR1 and CDR2: SGDLS and YYNGEE. CDR3 protein: CASSVTQGNSGNTIYF. The CDR3 nucleotides are TGTGCCAGCAGCGTAACTCAGGGTAACTCCGGAAACACCATATATTTT.

The V and J genes are TRBV2 and TRBJ2-7; possible D gene TRBD2, 6 bases. The length of the CDR3 is 19 residues. Trimming stripped 0 bases from V and 1 base from J, with 22 bases between. Per the germline V gene, CDR1 is SNHLY and CDR2 is FYNNEI. CDR3 protein: CASSEAPNRFGGGSYEQYF. CDR3 coding DNA: TGTGCCAGCAGTGAAGCGCCAAATAGATTCGGAGGAGGGTCCTACGAGCAGTACTTC.

The J gene is TRBJ2-7, the V gene TRBV5-5; 7 nucleotides agree with TRBD1. The germline V gene has CDR1 SGHKS and CDR2 YYEKEE (reference sequence). V trimming: 5 bases; J trimming: 3 bases; junction bases outside the gene matches: 5. This CDR3 comprises 13 residues. CDR3 DNA: TGTGCCAGCAGGTTCCGGGACAGCTACGAGCAGTACGTC. It yields the protein CASRFRDSYEQYV.